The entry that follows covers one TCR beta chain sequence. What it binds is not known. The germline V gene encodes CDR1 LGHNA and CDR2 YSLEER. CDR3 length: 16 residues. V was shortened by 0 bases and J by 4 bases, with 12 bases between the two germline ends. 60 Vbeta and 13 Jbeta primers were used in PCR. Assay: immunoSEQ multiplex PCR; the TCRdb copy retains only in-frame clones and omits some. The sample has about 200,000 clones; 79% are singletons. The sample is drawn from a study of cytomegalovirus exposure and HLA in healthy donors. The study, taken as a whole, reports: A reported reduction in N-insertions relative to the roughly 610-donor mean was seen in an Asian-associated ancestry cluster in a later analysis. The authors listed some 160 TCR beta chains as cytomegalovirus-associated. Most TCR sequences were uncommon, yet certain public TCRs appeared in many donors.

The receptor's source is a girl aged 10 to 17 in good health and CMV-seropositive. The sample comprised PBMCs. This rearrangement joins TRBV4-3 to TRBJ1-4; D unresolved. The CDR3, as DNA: TGCGCCAGCAGCCAAGAGGGCAGCCCCCTTAATGAAAAACTGTTTTTT. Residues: CASSQEGSPLNEKLFF.